This is a list of T cell receptor beta chains from one sample in a study of T cells after yellow fever vaccination. TCRdb ran MiXCR on the 5' RACE reads and lists one entry per CDR3 protein. The data hold about 240,000 distinct CDR3 sequences, with more than 3.5% observed a single time. Specimen: PBMCs, collected 15 days after the yellow fever booster vaccination. The receptors stem from a man between 18 and 35 years old who received the YFV17D yellow fever vaccine. Both conserved end residues are part of each CDR3. Each record gives: clone size, J gene, V gene, CDR3 protein. Clone size is shown for a subset of rows, as once, few, many or a class of expanded clone.

many,TRBJ1-2,TRBV29-1,CSVGKGQGFLTF
many,TRBJ1-1,TRBV7-9,CASSLVKLNTEAFF
many,TRBJ2-7,TRBV5-1,CASSPWQKVAYEQYF
many,TRBJ2-6,TRBV6-1,CASSEAHGTGANVLTF
many,TRBJ1-3,TRBV7-9,CASRVTMGNTIYF
many,TRBJ1-5,TRBV27,CASSFQGSNQPQHF
many,TRBJ2-5,TRBV12-3/TRBV12-4,CASSFGLADQETQYF
many,TRBJ1-5,TRBV15,CATSGTRGVAQPQHF
many,TRBJ2-1,TRBV5-1,CASSVVGPEQFF
many,TRBJ2-1,TRBV7-2,CASSRLRGPYNEQFF
many,TRBJ1-4,TRBV18,CASSPRVTTNEKLFF
many,TRBJ1-1,TRBV12-3/TRBV12-4,CASTTQGQGQAFF
many,TRBJ2-4,TRBV9,CASSTGQGAIGNIQYF
many,TRBJ2-5,TRBV2,CASKGGLASETQYF
many,TRBJ1-6,TRBV2,CGTAEANSPLHF
many,TRBJ2-6,TRBV6-5,CASSRSGLPGANVLTF
many,TRBJ2-3,TRBV7-9,CASSPTSTDTQYF
many,TRBJ2-5,TRBV7-2,CASSPLMDRGETQYF
many,TRBJ2-3,TRBV7-9,CASRRPPGYNTDTQYF
many,TRBJ2-1,TRBV24-1,CATSRPGLAGERYNEQFF
many,TRBJ2-7,TRBV10-2,CASSGDNTYEQYF
many,TRBJ1-5,TRBV3-1,CASSQAEENQPQHF
many,TRBJ1-6,TRBV7-8,CASSLLGINSPLHF
many,TRBJ1-2,TRBV4-2,CASSLWDREGYTF
many,TRBJ2-3,TRBV4-2,CASSPRPGFDTQYF
few,TRBJ2-3,TRBV9,CASSVLPRVGADTQYF
many,TRBJ2-5,TRBV29-1,CSVEENGGPPYF
many,TRBJ2-7,TRBV20-1,CSARVQGWYEQYF
many,TRBJ1-5,TRBV7-2,CASSSAARQPQHF
many,TRBJ1-2,TRBV24-1,CATRDPGEGGYTF
many,TRBJ1-4,TRBV5-1,CASSLGSPRGLFF
many,TRBJ2-2,TRBV5-1,CASSLGVDTGELFF
many,TRBJ2-5,TRBV7-2,CASSGGRQETQYF
many,TRBJ2-1,TRBV5-4,CASSLVALHEQFF
many,TRBJ1-2,TRBV12-3/TRBV12-4,CASNNRGANYGYTF
many,TRBJ2-1,TRBV19,CASSIVAVAEQFF
many,TRBJ1-1,TRBV12-3/TRBV12-4,CASSPTGNTEAFF
NA,TRBJ1-6,TRBV6-6,CASRWDSYNSPLHF
many,TRBJ2-7,TRBV20-1,CSAWTSSYEQYF
many,TRBJ1-5,TRBV7-8,CASSSHDSGGNQPQHF
NA,TRBJ2-1,TRBV7-6,CASSLLAGPSSYNEQFF